The present T cell receptor beta chain was sequenced within a study of regulatory T cells in long-lasting Graves disease. Study context: The antithyroid drugs taken by newly diagnosed Graves' patients had been used for under 3 months. Findings and limits, study-wide: Sample size was small, which may have lowered accuracy.

The TCR beta library used iRepertoire HTBI primers with Arm-PCR amplification of CDR3. TCRdb used MiXCR to reprocess the multiplex PCR reads, holding one entry per CDR3 protein. The table includes hundreds of thousands of distinct CDR3 sequences, around 15% detected once. Described time point: newly diagnosed GD, antithyroid drugs for less than 3 months. PBMC RNA was the source of the TCR library. This clonotype was found a few times. The antigen remains undetermined. This sample also belongs to another study, concerning T cells in Graves' hyperthyroidism and ophthalmopathy. That study adds: The HTBI primer set was used in a first-round RT-PCR of the TCR CDR3. Through a model of 13 V-J features, ophthalmopathy was separated from stable hyperthyroidism.

The input for sequencing was peripheral blood mononuclear cells (PBMCs), taken at new diagnosis, from a patient treated with antithyroid drugs. This TCR was sampled from a woman in her twenties or thirties with Graves disease.

The CDR3 loop is CATSDNSGTSTDTQYF. The CDR3 DNA reads TGTGCCACCAGTGATAACAGCGGGACTAGCACAGATACGCAGTATTTT. The chain carries TRBV24-1 and TRBJ2-3, with 7 bases lining up with TRBD2. The V segment lost 3 bases and the J segment 0 bases; nucleotides outside the gene matches: 5. Germline V gene data show CDR1 as KGHDR and CDR2 as SFDVKD. The CDR3 length is 16 residues.